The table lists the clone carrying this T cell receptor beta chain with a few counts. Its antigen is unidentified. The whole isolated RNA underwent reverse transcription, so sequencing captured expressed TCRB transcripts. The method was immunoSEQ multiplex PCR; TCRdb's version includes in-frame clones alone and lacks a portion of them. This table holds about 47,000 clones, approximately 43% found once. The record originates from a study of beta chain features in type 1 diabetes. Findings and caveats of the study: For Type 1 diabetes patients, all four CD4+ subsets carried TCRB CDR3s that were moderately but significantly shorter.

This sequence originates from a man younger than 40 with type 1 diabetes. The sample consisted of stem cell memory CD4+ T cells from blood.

The CDR3 here is CASSERQARYEQYF. CDR3 coding DNA: TGTGCCAGCAGTGAGAGACAGGCTAGGTACGAGCAGTACTTC. V usage is TRBV28 and J usage is TRBJ2-7; D might be TRBD1 (6 bases). This CDR3 has 14 residues. V was pared by 5 bases and J by 4 bases, with 15 bases between. The germline gives CDR1 MDHEN, CDR2 SYDVKM.